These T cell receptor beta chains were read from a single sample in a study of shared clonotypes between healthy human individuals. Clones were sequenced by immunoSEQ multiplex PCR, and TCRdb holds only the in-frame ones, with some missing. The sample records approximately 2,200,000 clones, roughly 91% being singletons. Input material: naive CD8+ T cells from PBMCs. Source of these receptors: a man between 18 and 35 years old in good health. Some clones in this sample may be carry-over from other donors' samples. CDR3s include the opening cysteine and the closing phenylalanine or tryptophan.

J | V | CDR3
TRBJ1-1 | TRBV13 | CASSPTGGTEAFF
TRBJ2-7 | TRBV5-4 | CASSYDEVKQYF
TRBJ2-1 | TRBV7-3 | CASSSNRGSEQFF
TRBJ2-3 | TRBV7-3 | CASSSGPSGGVQYF
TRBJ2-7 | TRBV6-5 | CASSYFANPTYEQYF
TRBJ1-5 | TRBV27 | CASSLGAGGYQPQHF
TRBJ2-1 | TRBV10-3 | CAISDLQSGSGNEQFF
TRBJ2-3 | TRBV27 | CASSIRTGGTDTQYF
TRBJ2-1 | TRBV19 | CASSWDRAGGDYNEQFF
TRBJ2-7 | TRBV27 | CASSLTGHISEQYF
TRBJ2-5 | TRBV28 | CASRAFGTGGETQYF
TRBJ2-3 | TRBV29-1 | CSVYGDAGVDTQYF
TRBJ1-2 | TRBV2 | CASFGYSGTDNNYGYTF
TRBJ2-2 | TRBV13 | CASSLRGTGELFF
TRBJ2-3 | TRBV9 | CASSPGLGTSGRLTDTQYF
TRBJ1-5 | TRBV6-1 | CASSDRAGSNQPQHF
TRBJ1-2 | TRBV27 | CASSPIQGLTNYGYTF
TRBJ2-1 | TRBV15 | CATTAGGQFDEQFF
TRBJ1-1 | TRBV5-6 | CASSLGTGGGSEAFF
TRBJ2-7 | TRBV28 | CASRTQGSSYEQYF
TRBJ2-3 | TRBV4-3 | CASSQYHTGTDTQYF
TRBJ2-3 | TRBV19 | CASSIEPSGSLGGTDTQYF
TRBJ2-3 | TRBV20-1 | CSAPNADTQYF
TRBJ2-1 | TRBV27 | CASSLLGQVYNEQFF